These T cell receptor beta chains were read from a single sample in a study of blood T cell repertoires in COVID-19. Repertoires were generated with immunoSEQ multiplex PCR, while TCRdb's copy carries only in-frame clones and drops some. This repertoire shows about 260,000 clones, 91% found once; its top ten account for just over 2.5%. Material: peripheral blood. These TCRs come from a person in their late teens or twenties with COVID-19, enrolled during active disease. Each CDR3 is given with its conserved first and last residue. A D gene is named only where the DNA matches it firmly. Only part of the rows carry a size: once, few, many, or a class if the clone is expanded.

v_call	j_call	d_call	clone_size	cdr3_aa	cdr3_nt
TRBV5-1	TRBJ2-2	TRBD1	NA	CASSLHPGGDNTGELFF	TGCGCCAGCAGCTTGCATCCAGGGGGCGATAACACCGGGGAGCTGTTTTTT
TRBV10-3	TRBJ2-1	TRBD1	NA	CAIYRGNEQFF	TGTGCCATCTACAGGGGAAATGAGCAGTTCTTC
TRBV7-8	TRBJ1-3	NA	NA	CASSPVSVPGGDTIYF	TGTGCCAGCAGCCCCGTCTCCGTCCCTGGGGGGGACACCATATATTTT
TRBV27	TRBJ1-5	TRBD1	NA	CASSFGQGNQPQHF	TGTGCCAGCAGTTTCGGACAGGGGAATCAGCCCCAGCATTTT
TRBV4-3	TRBJ1-2	NA	NA	CASSQDAREILNYGYTF	TGCGCCAGCAGCCAAGATGCCAGGGAAATATTGAACTATGGCTACACCTTC
TRBV7-9	TRBJ2-5	NA	NA	CASSQNGETQYF	TGTGCCAGCAGCCAAAACGGGGAGACCCAGTACTTC
TRBV5-6	TRBJ2-1	NA	NA	CASSLGEGTREQFF	TGTGCCAGCAGCTTGGGAGAAGGGACAAGGGAGCAGTTCTTC
TRBV5-1	TRBJ1-1	NA	NA	CASRAGVATTEAFF	TGCGCCAGCCGGGCAGGGGTGGCGACCACTGAAGCTTTCTTT
TRBV5-1	TRBJ1-6	TRBD1	NA	CASSLGTGMGNSPLHF	TGCGCCAGCAGCTTGGGGACAGGGATGGGAAATTCACCCCTCCACTTT
TRBV3-1/TRBV3-2	TRBJ2-7	TRBD2	NA	CASSQDVLADFYEQYF	TGTGCCAGCAGCCAAGATGTACTAGCGGATTTCTACGAGCAGTACTTC
TRBV5-1	TRBJ1-1	TRBD1	NA	CASSLGTGGKAEAFF	TGCGCCAGCAGCTTGGGGACAGGGGGGAAAGCTGAAGCTTTCTTT
TRBV7-9	TRBJ2-1	TRBD2	once	CASSSNGGGNSYNEQFF	TGTGCCAGCAGCTCTAACGGCGGGGGAAACTCCTACAATGAGCAGTTCTTC
TRBV28	TRBJ1-2	NA	NA	CASSWAGDYGYTF	TGTGCCAGCAGTTGGGCAGGGGACTATGGCTACACCTTC
TRBV5-1	TRBJ2-7	TRBD2	NA	CASSPVGTSGSFEQYF	TGCGCCAGCAGCCCGGTGGGGACTAGCGGGAGTTTCGAGCAGTACTTC
TRBV28	TRBJ2-2	TRBD1	NA	CASSLTGEGGELFF	TGTGCCAGCAGTTTGACAGGGGAAGGCGGGGAGCTGTTTTTT
TRBV11-2	TRBJ2-3	NA	NA	CASRKAGLISDTQYF	TGTGCCAGCAGGAAAGCAGGGTTGATTTCAGATACGCAGTATTTT
TRBV19	TRBJ1-2	NA	NA	CASSMAGDGYTF	TGTGCCAGTAGTATGGCAGGGGATGGCTACACCTTC
TRBV29-1	TRBJ1-5	TRBD1	NA	CSVQGAHNQPQHF	TGCAGCGTTCAGGGGGCGCACAATCAGCCCCAGCATTTT
TRBV28	TRBJ2-3	NA	NA	CALGGADTQYF	TGTGCTCTCGGAGGCGCAGATACGCAGTATTTT
TRBV3-1/TRBV3-2	TRBJ1-2	NA	once	CASSPTTANYGYTF	TGTGCCAGCAGCCCCACGACAGCGAACTATGGCTACACCTTC
TRBV2	TRBJ2-1	NA	once	CASILLRDIAEQFF	TGTGCCAGCATTCTCCTCCGGGACATAGCTGAGCAGTTCTTC
TRBV11-2	TRBJ1-2	NA	NA	CASSSLRRDDYGYTF	TGTGCCAGCAGCTCCCTTAGGAGGGACGACTATGGCTACACCTTC
TRBV28	TRBJ2-3	TRBD1	NA	CASALDRGFSSSTDTQYF	TGTGCCAGCGCCCTTGACAGGGGATTTTCTAGTAGCACAGATACGCAGTATTTT
TRBV11-2	TRBJ1-6	NA	NA	CASSLVGVGNNSPLHF	TGTGCCAGCAGCTTAGTCGGGGTGGGTAATAATTCACCCCTCCACTTT
TRBV3-1/TRBV3-2	TRBJ1-3	NA	NA	CASSRGPGNTIYF	TGTGCCAGCAGCCGAGGGCCTGGAAACACCATATATTTT
TRBV6-5	TRBJ2-1	TRBD2	NA	CASSPLAGENNEQFF	TGTGCCAGCAGTCCTCTAGCGGGAGAGAACAATGAGCAGTTCTTC
TRBV7-3	TRBJ2-1	NA	NA	CASSLHRDSYNEQFF	TGTGCCAGCAGCCTACACAGGGACTCCTACAATGAGCAGTTCTTC
TRBV11-2	TRBJ2-5	NA	once	CASRDRQETQYF	TGTGCCAGCAGGGACAGACAAGAGACCCAGTACTTC
TRBV4-1	TRBJ2-7	TRBD2	NA	CASSQAWGGLGSYEQYF	TGCGCCAGCAGCCAAGCCTGGGGGGGGTTAGGTTCCTACGAGCAGTACTTC
TRBV6-2/TRBV6-3	TRBJ1-5	TRBD1	NA	CASSWTGLHQPQHF	TGTGCCAGCAGTTGGACAGGGCTGCATCAGCCCCAGCATTTT
TRBV6-5	TRBJ1-4	TRBD1	NA	CASSYGTGAEKLFF	TGTGCCAGCAGTTACGGGACAGGGGCTGAAAAACTGTTTTTT
TRBV29-1	TRBJ2-7	TRBD1	NA	CSATLLAGQGGFAYEQYF	TGCAGCGCCACCCTCCTGGCGGGACAGGGGGGTTTTGCCTACGAGCAGTACTTC
TRBV12-3/TRBV12-4	TRBJ1-2	TRBD1	NA	CASRIGQGHGYTF	TGTGCCAGCAGGATAGGACAGGGGCACGGCTACACCTTC
TRBV14	TRBJ2-3	NA	NA	CASSQVAVDTQYF	TGTGCCAGCAGCCAAGTAGCCGTAGATACGCAGTATTTT
TRBV2	TRBJ2-7	TRBD1	NA	CASSAQTGGSNEQYF	TGTGCCAGCAGTGCCCAGACAGGGGGGAGTAACGAGCAGTACTTC
TRBV11-3	TRBJ1-1	TRBD1	NA	CASSVQGPNTEAFF	TGTGCCAGCAGCGTACAGGGGCCGAACACTGAAGCTTTCTTT
TRBV9	TRBJ2-6	NA	NA	CASSAGQGRRANVLTF	TGTGCCAGCAGCGCGGGCCAGGGTCGGAGGGCCAACGTCCTGACTTTC
TRBV6-6	TRBJ1-1	NA	NA	CASSVGHSRGEAFF	TGTGCCAGCAGTGTCGGCCACTCCCGCGGTGAAGCTTTCTTT